This T cell receptor beta chain was sequenced in a study of cytomegalovirus exposure and HLA in healthy donors. Findings of the study overall: Certain indistinguishable V segments, among them TRBV6-2 and TRBV6-3, were excluded. Later, an analysis showed that TCR beta chains associated with HLA were more clonally expanded than others that were equally common. Association of fewer than 20,000 TCR beta sequences with HLA alleles was found at 0.05 false discovery rate in a later analysis.

A multiplex PCR was run with 60 Vbeta primers and 13 Jbeta primers. Study processing details: The authors later counted approximately 80 million unique TCR beta chains, roughly 11 million of them shared. The method was immunoSEQ multiplex PCR; TCRdb's version includes in-frame clones alone and lacks a portion of them. V, J and clone size derive from that table, while D and trimming were established from the DNA sequence. The table has 150,000 or so clones, approximately 72% seen once. CDR1 SGHNT and CDR2 YENEEA come from the germline V gene. The trim removed 5 bases at V and 4 bases at J, leaving 5 bases unmatched. The CDR3 contains 16 residues. This clone showed up just once. Its target is unknown.

The sequence was collected from a young man in good health and CMV-seronegative. Sequenced: PBMCs. The V gene is TRBV11-3, the J gene TRBJ2-1; 13 bases map to TRBD2. This chain's CDR3 is CASSATSGGLYNEQFF. CDR3 coding DNA: TGTGCCAGCAGCGCGACTAGCGGGGGGTTGTACAATGAGCAGTTCTTC.